This T cell receptor beta chain appears in the sequencing data of a study of cytomegalovirus exposure and HLA in healthy donors. Study-wide results and caveats: Rare TCR sequences dominated, though some public TCRs recurred in many donors.

In the PCR, 60 Vbeta and 13 Jbeta primers were used. Clones were read by immunoSEQ multiplex PCR, and TCRdb kept only the in-frame ones, dropping some. The sample includes around 150,000 clones, about 74% of them seen just once. CDR3 size: 14 residues. Trimming cost V 6 bases and J 10 bases; bases outside gene matches: 10. CDR1 is SNHLY, CDR2 FYNNEI, per germline. Regarding this clone: The antigen is undetermined.

This rearrangement joins TRBV2 to TRBJ1-4, with TRBD1 matching 8 bases. Sequencing used PBMCs. The source is a young man in good health and CMV-seronegative. CDR3 coding DNA: TGTGCCAGCAGCACACAAGGGACAGGAGGAAAACTGTTTTTT. It encodes CASSTQGTGGKLFF.